The T cell receptor beta chain under discussion was sequenced for a study of beta chain features in type 1 diabetes. At the level of the study: Across all samples, fewer than 140 million sorted cells were examined.

All of the isolated RNA was reverse transcribed, so expressed TCRB transcripts were sequenced. Clones were sequenced by immunoSEQ multiplex PCR, and TCRdb holds only the in-frame ones, with some missing. This sample has about 370,000 clones, with 9.5% to 10% found just once. This clone was found a few times. As yet, its antigen is unknown. General study points: In every one of the four CD4+ subsets, TCRB CDR3s were moderately but significantly shorter in Type 1 diabetes patients. Any HLA-type effect on TCRB rearrangement remained unresolved here. A pattern of fewer insertions and more deletions at VDJ junctions was seen in type 1 diabetes patients.

Each population that was sorted was more than 98% pure. With 6 bases clipped from V and 8 bases from J, the junction kept 8 bases outside the gene matches. Germline V gene lookup returns CDR1 LNHDA and CDR2 SQIVND (reference sequence). The CDR3 totals 13 residues. The chain couples TRBV19 to TRBJ1-2; 8 positions agree with TRBD1. Sequenced: central memory CD4+ T cells from blood. The clonotype originates from a young man with type 1 diabetes. Written as DNA, the CDR3 is TGTGCCAGTAGCAAGGACAGGGACCAAGGCTACACCTTC. Residues: CASSKDRDQGYTF.